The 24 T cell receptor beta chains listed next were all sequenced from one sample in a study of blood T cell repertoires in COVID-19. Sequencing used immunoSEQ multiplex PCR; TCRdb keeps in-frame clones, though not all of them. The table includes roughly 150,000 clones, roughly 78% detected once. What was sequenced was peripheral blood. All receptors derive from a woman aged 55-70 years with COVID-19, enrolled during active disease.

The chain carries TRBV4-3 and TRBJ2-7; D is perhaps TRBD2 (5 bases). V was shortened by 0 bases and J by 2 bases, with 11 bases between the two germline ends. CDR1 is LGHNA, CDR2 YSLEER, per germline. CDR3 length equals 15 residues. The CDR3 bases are TGCGCCAGCAGCCAAGATCCTAGAGGGACCTACGAGCAGTACTTC. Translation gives CASSQDPRGTYEQYF.

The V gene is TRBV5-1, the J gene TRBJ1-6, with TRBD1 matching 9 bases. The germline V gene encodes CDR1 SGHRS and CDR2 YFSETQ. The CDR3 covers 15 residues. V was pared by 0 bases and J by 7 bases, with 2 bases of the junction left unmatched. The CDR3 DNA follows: TGCGCCAGCAGCTTGGTGGACAGGGGAAATTCACCCCTCCACTTT. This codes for CASSLVDRGNSPLHF.

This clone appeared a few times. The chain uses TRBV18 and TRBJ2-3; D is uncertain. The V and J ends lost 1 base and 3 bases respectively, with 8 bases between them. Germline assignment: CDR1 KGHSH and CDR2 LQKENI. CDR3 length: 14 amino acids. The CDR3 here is CASSPLAATDTQYF. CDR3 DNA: TGTGCCAGCTCACCACTAGCAGCTACAGATACGCAGTATTTT.

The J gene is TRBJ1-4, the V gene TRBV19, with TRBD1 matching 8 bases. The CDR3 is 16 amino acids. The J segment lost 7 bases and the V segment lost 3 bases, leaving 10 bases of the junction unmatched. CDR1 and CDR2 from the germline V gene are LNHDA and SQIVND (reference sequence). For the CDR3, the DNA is TGTGCCAGTAGTATCCTCCTGACAGGGGTCGGTGAAAAACTGTTTTTT. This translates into CASSILLTGVGEKLFF.

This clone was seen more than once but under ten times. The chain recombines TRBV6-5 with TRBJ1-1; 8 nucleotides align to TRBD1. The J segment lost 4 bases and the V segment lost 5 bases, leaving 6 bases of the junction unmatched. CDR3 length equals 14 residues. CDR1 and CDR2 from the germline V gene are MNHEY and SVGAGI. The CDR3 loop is CASSSRGQGTEAFF. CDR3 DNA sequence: TGTGCCAGCAGTAGCAGGGGGCAAGGCACTGAAGCTTTCTTT.

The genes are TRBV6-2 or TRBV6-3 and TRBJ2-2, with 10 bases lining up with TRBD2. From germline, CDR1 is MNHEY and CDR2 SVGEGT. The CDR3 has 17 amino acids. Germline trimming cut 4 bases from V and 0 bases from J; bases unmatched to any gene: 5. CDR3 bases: TGTGCCAGCAGTTCACCCGGGACTAGCGCGAACACCGGGGAGCTGTTTTTT. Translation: CASSSPGTSANTGELFF.

This CDR3 is CASSLVSLSYGYTF. CDR3 in DNA: TGTGCCAGCAGCTTGGTAAGCCTTTCCTATGGCTACACCTTC. This chain joins TRBV5-6 and TRBJ1-2; D is unresolved. The CDR3 sequence is 14 residues long. Germline V gene lookup returns CDR1 SGHDT and CDR2 YYEEEE. Trimming took off 0 bases at V and 4 bases at J, with 10 bases between the two ends.

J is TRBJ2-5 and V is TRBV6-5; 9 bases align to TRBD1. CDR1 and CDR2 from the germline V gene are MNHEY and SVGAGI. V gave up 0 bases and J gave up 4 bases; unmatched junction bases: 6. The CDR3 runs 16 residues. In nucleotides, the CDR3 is TGTGCCAGCAGTTACTCGCTTGGGACAGGGACAGAGACCCAGTACTTC. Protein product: CASSYSLGTGTETQYF.

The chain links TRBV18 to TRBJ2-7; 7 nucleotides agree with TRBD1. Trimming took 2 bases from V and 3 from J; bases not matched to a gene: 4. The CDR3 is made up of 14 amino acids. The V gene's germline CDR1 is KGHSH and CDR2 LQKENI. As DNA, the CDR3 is TGTGCCAGCTCACCAAAACAGGGGCTCTACGAGCAGTACTTC. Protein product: CASSPKQGLYEQYF.

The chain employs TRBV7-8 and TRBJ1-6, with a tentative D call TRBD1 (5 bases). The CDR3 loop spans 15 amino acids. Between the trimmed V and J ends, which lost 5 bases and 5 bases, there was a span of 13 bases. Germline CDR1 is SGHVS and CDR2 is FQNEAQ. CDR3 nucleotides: TGTGCCAGCAGCCCCGGGGCGGGAAATAATTCACCCCTCCACTTT. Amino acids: CASSPGAGNNSPLHF. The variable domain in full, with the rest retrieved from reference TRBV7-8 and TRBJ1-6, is GAGVSQSPRYKVAKRGQDVALRCDPISGHVSLFWYQQALGQGPEFLTYFQNEAQLDKSGLPSDRFFAERPEGSVSTLKIQRTQQEDSAVYLCASSPGAGNNSPLHFGNGTRLTVT.

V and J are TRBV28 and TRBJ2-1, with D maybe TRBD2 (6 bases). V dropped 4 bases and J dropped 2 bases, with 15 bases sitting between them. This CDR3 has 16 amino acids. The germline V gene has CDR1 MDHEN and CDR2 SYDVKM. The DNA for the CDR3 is TGTGCCAGCAGTTCCCGGGTAGCGGTCCCCTACAATGAGCAGTTCTTC. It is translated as CASSSRVAVPYNEQFF.

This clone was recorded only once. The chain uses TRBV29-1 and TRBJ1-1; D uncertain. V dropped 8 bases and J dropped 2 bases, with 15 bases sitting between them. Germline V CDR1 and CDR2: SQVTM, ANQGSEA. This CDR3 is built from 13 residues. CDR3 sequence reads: CSTLEGRNTEAFF. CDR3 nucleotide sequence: TGCAGCACTCTTGAGGGCAGAAACACTGAAGCTTTCTTT.

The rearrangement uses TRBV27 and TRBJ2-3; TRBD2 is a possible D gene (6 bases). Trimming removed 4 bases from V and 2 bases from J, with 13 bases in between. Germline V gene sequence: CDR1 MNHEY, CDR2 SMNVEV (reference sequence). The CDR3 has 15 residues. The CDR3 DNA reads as TGTGCCAGCAGTTGGTCCGGAGGGTCCACAGATACGCAGTATTTT. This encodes CASSWSGGSTDTQYF.

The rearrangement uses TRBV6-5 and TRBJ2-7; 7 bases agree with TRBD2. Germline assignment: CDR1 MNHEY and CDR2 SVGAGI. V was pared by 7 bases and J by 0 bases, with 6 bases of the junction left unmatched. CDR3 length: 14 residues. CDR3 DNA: TGTGCCAGCACTCCACTAGCGCGCTCCTACGAGCAGTACTTC. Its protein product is CASTPLARSYEQYF.

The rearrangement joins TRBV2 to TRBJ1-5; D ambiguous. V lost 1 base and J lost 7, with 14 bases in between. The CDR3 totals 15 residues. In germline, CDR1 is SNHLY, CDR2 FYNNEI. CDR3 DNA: TGTGCCAGCAGTGAAGGTCGGGCAAGAGGGCAGCCCCAGCATTTT. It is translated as CASSEGRARGQPQHF.

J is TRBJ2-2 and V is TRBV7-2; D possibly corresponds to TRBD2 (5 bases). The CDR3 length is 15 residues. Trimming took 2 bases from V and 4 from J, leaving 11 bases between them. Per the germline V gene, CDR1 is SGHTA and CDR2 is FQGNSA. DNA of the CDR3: TGTGCCAGCAGCTTACATTCGGCGGGCACCGGGGAGCTGTTTTTT. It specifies CASSLHSAGTGELFF.

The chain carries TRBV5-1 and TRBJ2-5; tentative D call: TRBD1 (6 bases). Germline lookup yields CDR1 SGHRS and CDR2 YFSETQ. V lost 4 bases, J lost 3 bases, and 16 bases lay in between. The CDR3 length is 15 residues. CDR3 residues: CASSLGVQGKETQYF. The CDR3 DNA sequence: TGCGCCAGCAGCCTAGGGGTACAGGGAAAAGAGACCCAGTACTTC.

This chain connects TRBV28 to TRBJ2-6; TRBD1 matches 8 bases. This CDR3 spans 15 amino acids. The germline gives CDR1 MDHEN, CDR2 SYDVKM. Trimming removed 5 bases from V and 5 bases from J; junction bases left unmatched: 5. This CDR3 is CASSLRDRRANVLTF. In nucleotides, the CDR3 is TGTGCCAGCAGTCTCCGGGACAGGAGGGCCAACGTCCTGACTTTC.

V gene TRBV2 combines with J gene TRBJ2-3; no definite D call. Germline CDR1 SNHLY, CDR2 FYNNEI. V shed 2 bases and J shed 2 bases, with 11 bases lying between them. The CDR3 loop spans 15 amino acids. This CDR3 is CASSEPRGDTDTQYF. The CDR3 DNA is TGTGCCAGCAGTGAACCGCGCGGTGACACAGATACGCAGTATTTT.

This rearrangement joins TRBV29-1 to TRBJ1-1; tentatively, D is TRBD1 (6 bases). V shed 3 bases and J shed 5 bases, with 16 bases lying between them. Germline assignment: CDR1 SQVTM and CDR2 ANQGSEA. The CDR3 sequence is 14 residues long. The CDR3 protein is CSVEYREGRTEAFF. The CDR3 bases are TGCAGCGTTGAGTACAGGGAAGGAAGAACTGAAGCTTTCTTT.

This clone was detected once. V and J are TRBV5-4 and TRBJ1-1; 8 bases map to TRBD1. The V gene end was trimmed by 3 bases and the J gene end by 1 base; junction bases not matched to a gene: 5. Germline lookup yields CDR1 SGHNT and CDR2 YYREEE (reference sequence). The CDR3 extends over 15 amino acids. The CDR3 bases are TGTGCCAGCAGCTCAGGGGGCGCCCCGAACACTGAAGCTTTCTTT. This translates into CASSSGGAPNTEAFF. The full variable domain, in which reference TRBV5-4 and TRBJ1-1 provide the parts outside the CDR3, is ETGVTQSPTHLIKTRGQQVTLRCSSQSGHNTVSWYQQALGQGPQFIFQYYREEENGRGNFPPRFSGLQFPNYSSELNVNALELDDSALYLCASSSGGAPNTEAFFGQGTRLTVV.

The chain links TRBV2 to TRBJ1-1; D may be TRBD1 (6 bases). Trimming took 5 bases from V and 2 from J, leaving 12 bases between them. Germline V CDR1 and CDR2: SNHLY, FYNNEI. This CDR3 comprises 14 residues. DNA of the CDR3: TGTGCCAGCAGTATACTGGGACAAAACACTGAAGCTTTCTTT. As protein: CASSILGQNTEAFF.

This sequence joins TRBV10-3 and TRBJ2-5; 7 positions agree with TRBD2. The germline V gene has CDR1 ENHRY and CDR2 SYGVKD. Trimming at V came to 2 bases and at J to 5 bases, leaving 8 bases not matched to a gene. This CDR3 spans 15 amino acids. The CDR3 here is CAISEGSGNTETQYF. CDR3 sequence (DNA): TGTGCCATCAGTGAGGGGAGCGGGAATACGGAGACCCAGTACTTC.

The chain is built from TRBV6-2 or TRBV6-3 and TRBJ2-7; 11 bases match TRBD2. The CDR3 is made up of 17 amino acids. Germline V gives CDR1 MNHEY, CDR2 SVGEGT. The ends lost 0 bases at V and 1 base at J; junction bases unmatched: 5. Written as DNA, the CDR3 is TGTGCCAGCAGTTACTCGCTTGGGACTAGCGGATCCTACGAGCAGTACGTC. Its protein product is CASSYSLGTSGSYEQYV.